This entry concerns a single T cell receptor beta chain. Its antigen is unidentified. Here immunoSEQ multiplex PCR was the method, and the copy in TCRdb shows in-frame clones only, minus some. Among 95,000 to 150,000 clones, about 90% were seen once, and the ten largest hold approximately 1.5%. This entry belongs to a study of T cell responses to AZD1222 COVID-19 vaccine. The study, taken as a whole, reports: Repertoires were obtained solely post-peak T cell response. At baseline, seropositivity was found in only a handful of AZD1222 recipients.

From germline, CDR1 is SEHNR and CDR2 FQNEAQ (reference sequence). The germline V and J ends were trimmed by 3 bases and 9 bases, with 26 bases remaining between them. The CDR3 is made up of 17 amino acids. V usage is TRBV7-9 and J usage is TRBJ2-5, with D tentatively TRBD2 (5 bases). The sample was peripheral blood, taken on day 0 of AZD1222 vaccination. This receptor was identified in an adult in good health. CDR3 loop: CASSLGLSSGESEAQYF. The DNA of the CDR3 is TGTGCCAGCAGCTTGGGTCTCAGTAGTGGTGAGTCGGAGGCCCAGTACTTC.